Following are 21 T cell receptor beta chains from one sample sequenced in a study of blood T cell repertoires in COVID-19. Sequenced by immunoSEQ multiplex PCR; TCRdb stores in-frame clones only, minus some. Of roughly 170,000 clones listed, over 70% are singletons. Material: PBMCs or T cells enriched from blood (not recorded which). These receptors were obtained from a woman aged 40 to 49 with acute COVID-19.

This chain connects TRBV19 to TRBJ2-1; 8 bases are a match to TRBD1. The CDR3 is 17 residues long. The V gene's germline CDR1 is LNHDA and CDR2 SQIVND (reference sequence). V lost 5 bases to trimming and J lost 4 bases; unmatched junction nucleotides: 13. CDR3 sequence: CASSADRGAFDYNEQFF. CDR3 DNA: TGTGCCAGTAGTGCCGACAGGGGAGCGTTCGATTACAATGAGCAGTTCTTC.

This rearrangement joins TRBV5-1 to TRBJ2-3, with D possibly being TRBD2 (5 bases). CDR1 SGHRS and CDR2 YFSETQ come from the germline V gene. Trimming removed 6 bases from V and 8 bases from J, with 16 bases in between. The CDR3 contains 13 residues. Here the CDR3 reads CASTLSGSGTQYF. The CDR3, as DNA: TGCGCCAGCACCTTAAGCGGTTCGGGTACGCAGTATTTT.

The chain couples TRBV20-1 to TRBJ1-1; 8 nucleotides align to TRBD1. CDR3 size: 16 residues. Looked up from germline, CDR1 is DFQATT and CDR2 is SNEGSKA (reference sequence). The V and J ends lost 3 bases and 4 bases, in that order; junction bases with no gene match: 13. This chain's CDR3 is CSASRPDRGESTEAFF. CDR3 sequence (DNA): TGCAGTGCTAGTCGGCCCGACAGGGGAGAATCCACTGAAGCTTTCTTT.

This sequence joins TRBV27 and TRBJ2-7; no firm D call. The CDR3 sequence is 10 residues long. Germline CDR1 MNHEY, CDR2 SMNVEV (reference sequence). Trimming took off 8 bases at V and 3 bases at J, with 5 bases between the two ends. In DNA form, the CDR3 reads TGTGCCAGCGGAGACTACGAGCAGTACTTC. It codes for CASGDYEQYF.

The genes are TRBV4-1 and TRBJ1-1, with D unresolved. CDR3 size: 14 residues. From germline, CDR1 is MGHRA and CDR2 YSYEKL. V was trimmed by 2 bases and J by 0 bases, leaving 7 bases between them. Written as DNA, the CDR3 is TGCGCCAGCAGCCAACCCCAGATGAACACTGAAGCTTTCTTT. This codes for CASSQPQMNTEAFF.

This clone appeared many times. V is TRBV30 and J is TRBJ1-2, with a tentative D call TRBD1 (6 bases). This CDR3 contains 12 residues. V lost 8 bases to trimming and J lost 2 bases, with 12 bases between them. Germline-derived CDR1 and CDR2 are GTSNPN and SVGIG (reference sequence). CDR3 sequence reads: CAGGAGNYGYTF. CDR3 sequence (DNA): TGTGCCGGGGGGGCGGGAAACTATGGCTACACCTTC. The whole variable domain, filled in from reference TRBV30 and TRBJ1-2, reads SQTIHQWPATLVQPVGSPLSLECTVEGTSNPNLYWYRQAAGRGLQLLFYSVGIGQISSEVPQNLSASRPQDRQFILSSKKLLLSDSGFYLCAGGAGNYGYTFGSGTRLTVV.

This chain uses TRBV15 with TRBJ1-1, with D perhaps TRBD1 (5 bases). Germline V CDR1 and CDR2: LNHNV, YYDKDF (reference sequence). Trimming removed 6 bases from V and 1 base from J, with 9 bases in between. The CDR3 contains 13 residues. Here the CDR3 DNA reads TGTGCCACCAGTAAACAGGAGAACACTGAAGCTTTCTTT. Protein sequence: CATSKQENTEAFF.

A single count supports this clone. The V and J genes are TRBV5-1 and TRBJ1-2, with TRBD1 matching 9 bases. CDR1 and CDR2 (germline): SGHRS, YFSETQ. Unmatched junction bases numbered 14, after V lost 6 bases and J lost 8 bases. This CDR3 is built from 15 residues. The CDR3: CASNPGSGQGIGYTF. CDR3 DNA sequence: TGCGCCAGCAACCCCGGATCGGGACAGGGAATAGGCTACACCTTC.

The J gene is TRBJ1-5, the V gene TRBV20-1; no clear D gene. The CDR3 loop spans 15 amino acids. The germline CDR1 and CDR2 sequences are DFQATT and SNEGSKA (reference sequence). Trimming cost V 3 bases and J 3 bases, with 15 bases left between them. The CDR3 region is CSASSGGRNNQPQHF. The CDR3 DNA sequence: TGCAGTGCTAGTAGCGGCGGGAGAAACAATCAGCCCCAGCATTTT.

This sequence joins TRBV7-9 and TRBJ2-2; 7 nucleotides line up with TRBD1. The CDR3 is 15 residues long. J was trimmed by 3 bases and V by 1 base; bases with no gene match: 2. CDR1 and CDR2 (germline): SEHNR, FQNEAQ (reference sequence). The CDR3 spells CASSLGTGDTGELFF. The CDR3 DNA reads TGTGCCAGCAGCTTAGGGACAGGCGACACCGGGGAGCTGTTTTTT.

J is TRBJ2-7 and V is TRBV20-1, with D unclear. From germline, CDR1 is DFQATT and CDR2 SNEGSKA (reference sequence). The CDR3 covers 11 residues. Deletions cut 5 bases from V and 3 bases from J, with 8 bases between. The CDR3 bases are TGCAGTGCTTCTGCGAGCTACGAGCAGTACGTC. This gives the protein CSASASYEQYV.

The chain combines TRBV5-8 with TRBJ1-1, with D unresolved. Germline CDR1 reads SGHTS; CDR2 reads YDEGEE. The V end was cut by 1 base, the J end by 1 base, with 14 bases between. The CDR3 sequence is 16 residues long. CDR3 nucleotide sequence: TGTGCCAGCAGCTTGTATCGCACAGCGGCGAACACTGAAGCTTTCTTT. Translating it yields CASSLYRTAANTEAFF.

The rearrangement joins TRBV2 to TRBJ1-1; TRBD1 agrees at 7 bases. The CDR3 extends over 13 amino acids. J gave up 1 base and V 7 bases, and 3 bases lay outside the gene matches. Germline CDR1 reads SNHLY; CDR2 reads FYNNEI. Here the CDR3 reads CASMWTGNTEAFF. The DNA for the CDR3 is TGTGCCAGCATGTGGACAGGGAACACTGAAGCTTTCTTT.

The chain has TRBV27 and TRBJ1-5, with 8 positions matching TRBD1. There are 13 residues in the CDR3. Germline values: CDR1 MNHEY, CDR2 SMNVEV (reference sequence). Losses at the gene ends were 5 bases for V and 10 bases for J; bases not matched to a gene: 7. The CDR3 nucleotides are TGTGCCAGCAGTCTGGACAGGGATCGTCCCCAGCATTTT. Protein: CASSLDRDRPQHF.

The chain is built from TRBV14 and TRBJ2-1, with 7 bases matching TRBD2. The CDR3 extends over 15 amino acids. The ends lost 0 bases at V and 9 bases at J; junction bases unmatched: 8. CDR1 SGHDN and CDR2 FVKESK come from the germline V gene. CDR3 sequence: CASSQDGGGWGEQFF. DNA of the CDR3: TGTGCCAGCAGCCAAGACGGCGGGGGTTGGGGTGAGCAGTTCTTC. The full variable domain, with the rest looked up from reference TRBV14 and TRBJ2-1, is EAGVTQFPSHSVIEKGQTVTLRCDPISGHDNLYWYRRVMGKEIKFLLHFVKESKQDESGMPNNRFLAERTGGTYSTLKVQPAELEDSGVYFCASSQDGGGWGEQFFGPGTRLTVL.

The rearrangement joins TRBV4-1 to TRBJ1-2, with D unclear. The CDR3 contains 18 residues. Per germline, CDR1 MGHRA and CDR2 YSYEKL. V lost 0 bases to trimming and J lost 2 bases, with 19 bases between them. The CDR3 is CASSQDQSPSRGNYGYTF. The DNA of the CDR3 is TGCGCCAGCAGCCAAGACCAATCCCCCTCTCGGGGAAACTATGGCTACACCTTC.

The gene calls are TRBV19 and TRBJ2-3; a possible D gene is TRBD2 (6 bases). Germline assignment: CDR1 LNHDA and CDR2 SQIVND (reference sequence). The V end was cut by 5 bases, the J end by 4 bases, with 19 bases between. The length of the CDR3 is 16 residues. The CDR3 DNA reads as TGTGCCAGTAGTCTTGGACTAACAATAACCCCAGATACGCAGTATTTT. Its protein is CASSLGLTITPDTQYF.

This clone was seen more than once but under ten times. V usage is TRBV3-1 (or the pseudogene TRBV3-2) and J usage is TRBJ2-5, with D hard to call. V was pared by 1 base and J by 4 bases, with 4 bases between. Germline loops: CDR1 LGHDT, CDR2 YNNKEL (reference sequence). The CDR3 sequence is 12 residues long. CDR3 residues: CASSQVAETQYF. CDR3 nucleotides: TGTGCCAGCAGCCAAGTGGCAGAGACCCAGTACTTC.

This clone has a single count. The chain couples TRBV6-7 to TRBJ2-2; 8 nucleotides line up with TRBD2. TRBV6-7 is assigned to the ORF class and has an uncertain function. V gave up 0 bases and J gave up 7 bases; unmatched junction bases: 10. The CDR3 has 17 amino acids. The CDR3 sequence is CASSYSLGLDRGGELFF. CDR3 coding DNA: TGTGCCAGCAGTTACTCCCTGGGACTAGACAGAGGCGGGGAGCTGTTTTTT.

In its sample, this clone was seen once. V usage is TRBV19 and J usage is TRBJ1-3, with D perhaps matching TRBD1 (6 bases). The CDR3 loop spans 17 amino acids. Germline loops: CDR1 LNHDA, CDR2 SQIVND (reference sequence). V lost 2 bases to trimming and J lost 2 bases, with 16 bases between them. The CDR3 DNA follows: TGTGCCAGTAGTATACGAAACAGGGAGCGAACTGGAAACACCATATATTTT. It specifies CASSIRNRERTGNTIYF.

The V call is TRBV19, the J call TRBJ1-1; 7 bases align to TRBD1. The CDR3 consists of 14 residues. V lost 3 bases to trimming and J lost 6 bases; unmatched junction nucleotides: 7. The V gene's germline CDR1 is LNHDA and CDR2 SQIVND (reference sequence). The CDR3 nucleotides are TGTGCCAGTAGTATCATGACAGGGACGGCTGAAGCTTTCTTT. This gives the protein CASSIMTGTAEAFF.